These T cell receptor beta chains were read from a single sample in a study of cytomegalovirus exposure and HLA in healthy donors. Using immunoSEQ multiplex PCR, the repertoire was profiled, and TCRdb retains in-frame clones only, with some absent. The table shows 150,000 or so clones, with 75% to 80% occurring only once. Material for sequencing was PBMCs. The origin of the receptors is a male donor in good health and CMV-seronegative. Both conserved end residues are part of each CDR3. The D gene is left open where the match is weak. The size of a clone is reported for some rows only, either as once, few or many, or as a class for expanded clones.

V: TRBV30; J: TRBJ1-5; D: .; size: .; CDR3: CAWSPDSNQPQHF; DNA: TGTGCCTGGAGCCCGGACAGTAATCAGCCCCAGCATTTT
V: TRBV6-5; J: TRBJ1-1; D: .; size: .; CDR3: CASSYGGSNTEAFF; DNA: TGTGCCAGCAGTTACGGCGGATCGAACACTGAAGCTTTCTTT
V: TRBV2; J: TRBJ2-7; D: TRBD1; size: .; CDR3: CASSAAGTGVYEQYF; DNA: TGTGCCAGCAGTGCCGCCGGGACAGGTGTCTACGAGCAGTACTTC
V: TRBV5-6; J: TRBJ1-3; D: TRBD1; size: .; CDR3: CASSLYYRGLSTGNTIYF; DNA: TGTGCCAGCAGCTTGTATTACAGGGGGCTGTCTACTGGAAACACCATATATTTT
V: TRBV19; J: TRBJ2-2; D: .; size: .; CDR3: CASSPQTGNTGELFF; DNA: TGTGCCAGTAGTCCCCAGACAGGCAACACCGGGGAGCTGTTTTTT
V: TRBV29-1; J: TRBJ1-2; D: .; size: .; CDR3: CSVERPPTDQAREYGYTF; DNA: TGCAGCGTTGAACGACCCCCCACCGACCAGGCAAGGGAGTATGGCTACACCTTC
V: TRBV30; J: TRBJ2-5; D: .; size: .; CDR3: CAWDRGTYQETQYF; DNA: TGTGCCTGGGATAGAGGGACATATCAAGAGACCCAGTACTTC
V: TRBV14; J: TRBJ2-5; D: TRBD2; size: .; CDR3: CASSQRTWGSGSETQYF; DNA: TGTGCCAGCAGCCAAAGGACGTGGGGTAGCGGGAGCGAGACCCAGTACTTC
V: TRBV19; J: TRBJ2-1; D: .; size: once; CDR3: CASSIITGFPSNEQFF; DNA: TGTGCCAGTAGTATAATAACAGGGTTCCCCTCCAATGAGCAGTTCTTC
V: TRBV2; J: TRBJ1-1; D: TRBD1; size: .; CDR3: CASSDWAGGRTEAFF; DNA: TGTGCCAGCAGTGATTGGGCAGGGGGGAGAACTGAAGCTTTCTTT
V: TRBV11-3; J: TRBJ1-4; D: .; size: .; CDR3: CASSFGPEDNEKLFF; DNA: TGTGCCAGCAGCTTCGGGCCGGAGGATAATGAAAAACTGTTTTTT
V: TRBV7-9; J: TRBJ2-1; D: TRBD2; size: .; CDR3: CASSLASGREEQFF; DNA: TGTGCCAGCAGCTTGGCTAGCGGGAGGGAGGAGCAGTTCTTC
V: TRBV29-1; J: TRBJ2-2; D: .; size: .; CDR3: CSVVHSGNTGELFF; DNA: TGCAGCGTTGTCCATTCGGGGAACACCGGGGAGCTGTTTTTT
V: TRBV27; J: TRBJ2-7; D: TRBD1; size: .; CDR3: CASSLNRGGYEQYF; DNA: TGTGCCAGCAGTTTAAACAGGGGTGGGTACGAGCAGTACTTC
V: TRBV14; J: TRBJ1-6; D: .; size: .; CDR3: CASSQDRGQGYNSPLHF; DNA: TGTGCCAGCAGCCAAGATAGAGGGCAGGGGTATAATTCACCCCTCCACTTT
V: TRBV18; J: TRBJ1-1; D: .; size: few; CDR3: CASSPFAGFTEAFF; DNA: TGTGCCAGCTCACCATTTGCGGGGTTCACTGAAGCTTTCTTT
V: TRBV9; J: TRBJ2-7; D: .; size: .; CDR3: CASSREPGLAYEQYF; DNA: TGTGCCAGCAGCAGAGAACCGGGATTGGCCTACGAGCAGTACTTC
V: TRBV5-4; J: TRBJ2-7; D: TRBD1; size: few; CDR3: CASSSGQGFYEQYF; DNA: TGTGCCAGCAGCTCGGGACAGGGATTCTACGAGCAGTACTTC
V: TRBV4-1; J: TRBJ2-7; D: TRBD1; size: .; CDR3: CASSQGQGAYEQYF; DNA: TGCGCCAGCAGCCAGGGACAGGGAGCGTACGAGCAGTACTTC
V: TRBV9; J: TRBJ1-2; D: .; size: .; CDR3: CASSVSGQGRLDGYTF; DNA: TGTGCCAGCAGCGTATCGGGGCAAGGGAGGTTGGACGGCTACACCTTC
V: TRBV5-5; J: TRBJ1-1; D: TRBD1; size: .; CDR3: CASSYRQGPPSEAFF; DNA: TGTGCCAGCAGCTACCGACAGGGGCCGCCGAGTGAAGCTTTCTTT
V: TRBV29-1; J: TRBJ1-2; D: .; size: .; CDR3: CSVDAGIYGYTF; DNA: TGCAGCGTTGACGCAGGCATCTATGGCTACACCTTC
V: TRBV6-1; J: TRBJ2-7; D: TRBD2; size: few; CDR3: CASTPQRGSTEQYF; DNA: TGTGCCAGCACTCCCCAGCGGGGGTCCACCGAGCAGTACTTC
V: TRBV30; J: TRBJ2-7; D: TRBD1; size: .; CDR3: CACSRQGAHEQYF; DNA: TGTGCCTGTTCGAGACAGGGGGCTCACGAGCAGTACTTC
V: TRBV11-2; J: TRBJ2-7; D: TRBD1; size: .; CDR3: CASSPGTGGLSEQYF; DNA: TGTGCCAGCAGCCCCGGGACAGGGGGTTTGAGCGAGCAGTACTTC
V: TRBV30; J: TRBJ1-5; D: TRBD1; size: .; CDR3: CAWSLRRDRGNQPQHF; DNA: TGTGCCTGGAGTCTGCGGAGGGACAGGGGCAATCAGCCCCAGCATTTT
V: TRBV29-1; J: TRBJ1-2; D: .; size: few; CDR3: CSVVVGGDYGYTF; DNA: TGCAGCGTTGTTGTGGGGGGAGACTATGGCTACACCTTC
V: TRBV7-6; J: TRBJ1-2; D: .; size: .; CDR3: CASSLAVDRQNGYTF; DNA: TGTGCCAGCAGCTTAGCAGTAGACAGGCAGAATGGCTACACCTTC
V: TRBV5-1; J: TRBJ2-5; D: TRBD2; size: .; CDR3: CASSLGRTSGELQETQYF; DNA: TGCGCCAGCAGCTTGGGGCGGACTAGCGGGGAACTACAAGAGACCCAGTACTTC
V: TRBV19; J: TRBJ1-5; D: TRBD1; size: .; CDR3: CASSATGGKSNQPQHF; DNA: TGTGCCAGTAGTGCCACAGGGGGAAAGAGCAATCAGCCCCAGCATTTT
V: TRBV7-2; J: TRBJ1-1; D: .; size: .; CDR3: CASRMDRNTEAFF; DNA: TGTGCCAGCAGGATGGACAGGAACACTGAAGCTTTCTTT
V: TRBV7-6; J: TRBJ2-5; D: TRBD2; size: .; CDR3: CASSLGGGSDRNQETQYF; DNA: TGTGCCAGCAGCTTAGGGGGGGGTAGCGACCGAAACCAAGAGACCCAGTACTTC
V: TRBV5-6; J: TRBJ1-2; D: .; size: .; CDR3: CASTLSGGGLYGYTF; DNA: TGTGCCAGCACGCTCTCGGGGGGGGGCCTCTATGGCTACACCTTC
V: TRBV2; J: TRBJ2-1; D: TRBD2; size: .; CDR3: CASNIWGLAGNEQFF; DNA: TGTGCCAGCAACATCTGGGGACTAGCGGGAAATGAGCAGTTCTTC
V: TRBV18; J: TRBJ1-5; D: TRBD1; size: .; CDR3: CASSGQGAISNQPQHF; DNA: TGTGCCAGCTCAGGACAGGGGGCGATAAGCAATCAGCCCCAGCATTTT
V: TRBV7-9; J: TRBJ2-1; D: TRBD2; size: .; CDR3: CSSSLAGGRSYNEQFF; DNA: TGTTCCAGCAGCTTAGCGGGCGGGAGGTCCTACAATGAGCAGTTCTTC
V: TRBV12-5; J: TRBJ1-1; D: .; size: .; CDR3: CASGLPVQGFNTEAFF; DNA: TGTGCTAGTGGACTTCCTGTACAGGGCTTTAACACTGAAGCTTTCTTT
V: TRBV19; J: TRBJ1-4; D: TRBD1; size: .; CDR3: CASSLLSGGSEKLFF; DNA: TGTGCCAGTAGTCTTCTGTCAGGGGGGAGTGAAAAACTGTTTTTT
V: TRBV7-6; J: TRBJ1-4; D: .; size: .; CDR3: CASSLAWGDREKLFF; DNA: TGTGCCAGCAGCTTAGCGTGGGGAGATCGAGAAAAACTGTTTTTT
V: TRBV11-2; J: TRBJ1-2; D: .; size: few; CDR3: CASSLGAGNYGYTF; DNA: TGTGCCAGCAGCTTAGGGGCAGGAAACTATGGCTACACCTTC
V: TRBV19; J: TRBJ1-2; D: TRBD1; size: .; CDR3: CASSKRGQEHIYGYTF; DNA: TGTGCCAGTAGTAAACGGGGACAGGAGCATATCTATGGCTACACCTTC
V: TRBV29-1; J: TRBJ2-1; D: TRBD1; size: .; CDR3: CRAMTGVPTNEQFF; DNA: TGCAGAGCCATGACAGGGGTTCCTACGAATGAGCAGTTCTTC